The rows below give T cell receptor beta chains drawn from one sample of a study of control samples from healthy donors and cancer patients. Sequenced by immunoSEQ multiplex PCR; TCRdb stores in-frame clones only, minus some. This sample lists about 190,000 clones; its ten largest clones have roughly 2%. Sequences were obtained from blood. These receptors all come from a woman aged 30 to 39 in good health. CDR3s include the opening cysteine and the closing phenylalanine or tryptophan.

v_call: TRBV9; j_call: TRBJ1-4; cdr3_aa: CASSGGQSNEKLFF
v_call: TRBV7-3; j_call: TRBJ2-1; cdr3_aa: CASSPGQVYNEQFF
v_call: TRBV7-2; j_call: TRBJ2-5; cdr3_aa: CASSLEGLHQETQYF
v_call: TRBV5-1; j_call: TRBJ1-1; cdr3_aa: CASSLEPGGHTEAFF
v_call: TRBV27; j_call: TRBJ2-2; cdr3_aa: CASLLLPMNTGELFF
v_call: TRBV5-8; j_call: TRBJ1-4; cdr3_aa: CASSLGLLNEKLFF
v_call: TRBV7-8; j_call: TRBJ1-2; cdr3_aa: CASRDSIGYTF
v_call: TRBV7-9; j_call: TRBJ2-5; cdr3_aa: CASSSLGETQYF
v_call: TRBV11-2; j_call: TRBJ2-5; cdr3_aa: CASSPTQRGLGTQYF
v_call: TRBV27; j_call: TRBJ1-5; cdr3_aa: CASSLFGGSSNQPQHF
v_call: TRBV28; j_call: TRBJ1-1; cdr3_aa: CASSPYGGVELNTEAFF
v_call: TRBV27; j_call: TRBJ1-1; cdr3_aa: CASSLGQGVTEAFF
v_call: TRBV7-2; j_call: TRBJ2-1; cdr3_aa: CASSLTAGGGANYNEQFF
v_call: TRBV28; j_call: TRBJ1-1; cdr3_aa: CASSPPLRIPEAFF
v_call: TRBV6-6; j_call: TRBJ1-2; cdr3_aa: CASSYSRRAEKYGYTF
v_call: TRBV29-1; j_call: TRBJ1-3; cdr3_aa: CSFIQGGNTIYF
v_call: TRBV7-6; j_call: TRBJ1-3; cdr3_aa: CASSSTGSVIGNTIYF
v_call: TRBV7-9; j_call: TRBJ2-1; cdr3_aa: CASSFLDGPRFF
v_call: TRBV18; j_call: TRBJ2-5; cdr3_aa: CASSPRGKETQYF
v_call: TRBV7-6; j_call: TRBJ2-1; cdr3_aa: CASSFSGSPYNEQFF
v_call: TRBV5-1; j_call: TRBJ1-5; cdr3_aa: CASSLDGLGAQHF
v_call: TRBV28; j_call: TRBJ1-5; cdr3_aa: CASSSPGIGNQPQHF
v_call: TRBV28; j_call: TRBJ1-1; cdr3_aa: CASSPDSFEAFF
v_call: TRBV5-5; j_call: TRBJ2-1; cdr3_aa: CASSLGQGLDEQFF
v_call: TRBV5-1; j_call: TRBJ1-3; cdr3_aa: CASSLAPGRGTGAGNTIYF
v_call: TRBV2; j_call: TRBJ1-1; cdr3_aa: CVCWLNTEAFF
v_call: TRBV7-9; j_call: TRBJ1-6; cdr3_aa: CASSFGRDNSPLHF
v_call: TRBV5-1; j_call: TRBJ2-1; cdr3_aa: CASSLPQGFSYNEQFF
v_call: TRBV9; j_call: TRBJ1-5; cdr3_aa: CASSVATGDQPQHF
v_call: TRBV12-3/TRBV12-4; j_call: TRBJ1-5; cdr3_aa: CASSPGNQPQHF
v_call: TRBV7-9; j_call: TRBJ1-2; cdr3_aa: CASSYRENYGYTF
v_call: TRBV24-1; j_call: TRBJ1-5; cdr3_aa: CATSDLSGNQPQHF
v_call: TRBV4-1; j_call: TRBJ1-3; cdr3_aa: CASSQMILGNTIYF
v_call: TRBV6-5; j_call: TRBJ1-5; cdr3_aa: CASSGRTGGQPQHF
v_call: TRBV4-3; j_call: TRBJ1-3; cdr3_aa: CASSQDSNSGNTIYF
v_call: TRBV4-1; j_call: TRBJ2-3; cdr3_aa: CASSHYTRGTDTQYF
v_call: TRBV4-1; j_call: TRBJ1-1; cdr3_aa: CASSQGGATGNQAFF
v_call: TRBV3-1/TRBV3-2; j_call: TRBJ1-3; cdr3_aa: CASSQGGVSGNTIYF
v_call: TRBV28; j_call: TRBJ1-1; cdr3_aa: CASSLDGFTEAFF
v_call: TRBV4-1; j_call: TRBJ2-7; cdr3_aa: CASSQRDGLSYEQYF
v_call: TRBV5-1; j_call: TRBJ1-6; cdr3_aa: CASSLVGQGFSPLHF
v_call: TRBV3-1/TRBV3-2; j_call: TRBJ1-2; cdr3_aa: CASSDGYYGYTF
v_call: TRBV28; j_call: TRBJ1-3; cdr3_aa: CASNGRQFFSGNTIYF
v_call: TRBV6-4; j_call: TRBJ1-4; cdr3_aa: CASSDSTGGDEKLFF
v_call: TRBV12-3/TRBV12-4; j_call: TRBJ2-3; cdr3_aa: CASSPSSDTQYF
v_call: TRBV5-1; j_call: TRBJ1-1; cdr3_aa: CASSLRQNTEAFF
v_call: TRBV5-1; j_call: TRBJ1-6; cdr3_aa: CASSPDESPLHF
v_call: TRBV19; j_call: TRBJ1-2; cdr3_aa: CASSWIVNRDRHIRGGYTF
v_call: TRBV6-6; j_call: TRBJ1-3; cdr3_aa: CASSYSAAGNTIYF
v_call: TRBV7-2; j_call: TRBJ2-7; cdr3_aa: CASSSRAGVSYEQYF
v_call: TRBV7-2; j_call: TRBJ1-1; cdr3_aa: CASSLANRLNTEAFF
v_call: TRBV18; j_call: TRBJ1-4; cdr3_aa: CASSPGKGAREKLFF
v_call: TRBV10-2; j_call: TRBJ2-3; cdr3_aa: CASSDERDRGPDTQYF